This T cell receptor beta chain derives from a study of OX40 agonist ivuxolimab in advanced cancers. Data came from immunoSEQ multiplex PCR; TCRdb stores just in-frame clones and leaves some out. The table shows under 200,000 clones, with 85% to 95% occurring only once. This clone was seen only once. This TCR was sampled from an adult with an advanced solid tumor such as melanoma, head and neck, liver or kidney cancer. The sample here was CD4+ or CD8+ T cells sorted from blood, taken in a trial of the OX40 agonist ivuxolimab.

In DNA form, the CDR3 reads TGTGCCAGCATGATGGCGGGAGCCTCCTACGAGCAGTACTTC. It translates to CASMMAGASYEQYF. The chain links TRBV27 to TRBJ2-7, with 7 bases matching TRBD2. The CDR3 runs 14 residues. V lost 7 bases and J lost 0; bases outside the gene matches: 6. CDR1 is MNHEY and CDR2 is SMNVEV in the germline V gene (reference sequence).